A selection of T cell receptor beta chains follows, all from one sample in a study of graft-versus-host responses after intestinal transplantation. These TCRs are of unknown antigen specificity. Some clones are missing from TCRdb's copy, which holds only in-frame ones; the method was immunoSEQ multiplex PCR. This table holds 70,000 to 95,000 clones, under 90% found once. The sample was unstimulated CD4+ T cells sorted from spleen or lymph node cells, taken before intestinal transplant. All receptors derive from a human donor who received an intestinal transplant. Both conserved end residues are part of each CDR3.

J: TRBJ2-7
V: TRBV7-9
CDR3: CASSLTPGPAGRYEQYF

J: TRBJ2-5
V: TRBV6-6
CDR3: CASSYPGAAAPWTQYF

J: TRBJ1-2
V: TRBV2
CDR3: CASSVIGQSYGYTF

J: TRBJ1-2
V: TRBV18
CDR3: CASSPVLGQGNYGYTF

J: TRBJ1-2
V: TRBV10-2
CDR3: CASSETSLPGHPF

J: TRBJ1-1
V: TRBV5-6
CDR3: CASSPRGGTEAFF

J: TRBJ2-4
V: TRBV15
CDR3: CATSRETGGGIQYF

J: TRBJ2-5
V: TRBV6-5
CDR3: CASSSAGGQVGETQYF

J: TRBJ1-3
V: TRBV10-3
CDR3: CATHRGGNTIYF

J: TRBJ2-3
V: TRBV10-1
CDR3: CASSESLSTDTQYF

J: TRBJ2-7
V: TRBV10-1
CDR3: CASSESGMGQIVYEQYF

J: TRBJ2-1
V: TRBV5-1
CDR3: CASSLVWRDDPNEQFF

J: .
V: TRBV4-1
CDR3: CASSQDRGSRGPYEQYF

J: TRBJ1-5
V: TRBV18
CDR3: CASSPPPGSNQPQHF

J: TRBJ1-4
V: TRBV7-9
CDR3: CASSPREKLFF

J: TRBJ1-2
V: TRBV5-1
CDR3: CASSYRRVDWGYTF

J: TRBJ2-2
V: TRBV4-1
CDR3: CASSLQRGATGELFF

J: TRBJ2-7
V: TRBV28
CDR3: CASSFHRAGSYEQYF